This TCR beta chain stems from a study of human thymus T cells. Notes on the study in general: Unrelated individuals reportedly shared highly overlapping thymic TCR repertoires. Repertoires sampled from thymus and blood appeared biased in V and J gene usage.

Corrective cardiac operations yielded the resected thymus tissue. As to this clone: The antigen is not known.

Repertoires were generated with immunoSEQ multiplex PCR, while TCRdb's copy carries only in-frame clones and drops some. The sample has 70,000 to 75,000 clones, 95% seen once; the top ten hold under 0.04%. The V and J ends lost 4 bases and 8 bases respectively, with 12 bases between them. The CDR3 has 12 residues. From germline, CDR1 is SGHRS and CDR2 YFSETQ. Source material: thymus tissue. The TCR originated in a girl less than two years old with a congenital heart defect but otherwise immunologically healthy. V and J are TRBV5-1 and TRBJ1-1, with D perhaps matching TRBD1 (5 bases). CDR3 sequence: CASSGAGIEAFF. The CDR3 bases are TGCGCCAGCAGCGGGGCAGGCATCGAAGCTTTCTTT.